This T cell receptor beta chain was found in a study of a mutant IDH1 vaccine in newly diagnosed glioma. Data came from immunoSEQ multiplex PCR; TCRdb stores just in-frame clones and leaves some out. Counted here are tens of thousands of clones, 83% occurring once; the ten biggest clones make up roughly 6.8%. Time point in this sample: baseline, week 1 (first vaccination visit). The treatment here: pre-vaccination baseline after standard-of-care therapy. Trimming removed 5 bases from V and 8 bases from J, with 13 bases in between. In germline, CDR1 is LNHDA, CDR2 SQIVND (reference sequence). The CDR3 runs to 12 residues.

The chain carries TRBV19 and TRBJ2-7; tentatively, D is TRBD1 (6 bases). The specimen was PBMCs, collected from a glioma patient treated with radiotherapy, temozolomide or both. This receptor was obtained from a woman between 50 and 59 years old with glioma. The chain's CDR3 is CASSPRGGQQYF. CDR3 coding DNA: TGTGCCAGTAGTCCGCGTGGGGGCCAGCAGTACTTC.